Shown below are 12 T cell receptor beta chains from a single sample sequenced in a study of CXCR3-negative and CXCR3-positive naive CD8 T cells. Libraries were UMI-labeled 5' RACE TRB cDNA. No DNA is given; TCRdb re-called the 5' RACE reads and lists each CDR3 protein once. The sample yields 6,000 or so distinct CDR3 sequences, of which the top ten take up around 1.7%. Their antigen targets remain unknown. General study results and limits: CXCR3-positive naive cells carried more hydrophobic TRB CDR3s than CXCR3-negative naive cells did.

Input material: naive CXCR3+ CD8+ T cells from blood. Subset indicated: CD45RO-CCR7+CD27+CD95- naive CD8+ T cells expressing CXCR3 (TNR3+). These receptors all come from a human donor in good health. Some clones in this sample may be carry-over from other donors' samples.

This clonotype is classed as medium-sized by frequency. This chain uses TRBV29-1 with TRBJ2-1; no DNA is available, so the TRBD2 call from TCRdb remains unchecked. Germline V gene sequence: CDR1 SQVTM, CDR2 ANQGSEA. The CDR3 spans 15 residues. The CDR3 loop is CSVDRGTSGPNEQFF.

The chain is built from TRBV29-1 and TRBJ2-7; the D call of TRBD1 rests on TCRdb alone, since no DNA is present to check it. Germline CDR1 SQVTM, CDR2 ANQGSEA. This CDR3 is 13 amino acids long. CDR3: CSVRTGEGYEQYF.

CDR3 sequence: CASRSGTNTGELFF. The chain couples TRBV10-1 to TRBJ2-2. Per the germline V gene, CDR1 is WNHNN and CDR2 is SYGVQD (reference sequence). CDR3 size: 14 residues.

The chain couples TRBV20-1 to TRBJ1-2; TCRdb outputs TRBD1, but without DNA this stays unchecked. Germline-derived CDR1 and CDR2 are DFQATT and SNEGSKA (reference sequence). The CDR3 runs to 11 residues. The CDR3 loop is CSARVGPSYTF.

This clonotype shows up as medium-sized by frequency. The CDR3 reads CSVPGVGGVSGNTIYF. This chain connects TRBV29-1 to TRBJ1-3. Germline loops: CDR1 SQVTM, CDR2 ANQGSEA. The length of the CDR3 is 16 residues.

The chain carries TRBV7-2 and TRBJ2-1; no DNA is available, so the TRBD2 call from TCRdb remains unchecked. This CDR3 is 17 amino acids long. The germline gives CDR1 SGHTA, CDR2 FQGNSA. The CDR3 here is CASSVTSGGWSYNEQFF.

J is TRBJ2-2 and V is TRBV29-1; TCRdb indicates TRBD1, and absent DNA this call remains unverified. Germline CDR1 and CDR2: SQVTM and ANQGSEA. The CDR3 has 15 residues. The CDR3 spells CSVATGVSNTGELFF.

This clonotype is identified as medium-sized from frequency. The V call is TRBV12-3 or TRBV12-4, the J call TRBJ2-1; the D call of TRBD2 rests on TCRdb alone, since no DNA is present to check it. The CDR3 contains 14 residues. Here the CDR3 reads CASSPTAGYNEQFF.

Judged by frequency, this clonotype is medium-sized (0.01 to 0.1%). The V gene is TRBV5-4, the J gene TRBJ1-1; as DNA is missing, the TRBD1 call by TCRdb cannot be tested. The CDR3 totals 15 residues. Germline CDR1 is SGHNT and CDR2 is YYREEE (reference sequence). The chain's CDR3 is CASSFPGTGGTEAFF.

This chain connects TRBV10-3 to TRBJ1-1. The germline V gene has CDR1 ENHRY and CDR2 SYGVKD. This CDR3 is built from 15 residues. The CDR3 reads CAISEEGRLNTEAFF.

The chain has TRBV3-1 and TRBJ2-5; TCRdb lists TRBD2, though no DNA is available to test this call. This CDR3 region has 15 residues. The germline gives CDR1 LGHDT, CDR2 YNNKEL (reference sequence). This chain's CDR3 is CASSQIAGGQETQYF.

Frequency places this clonotype as medium-sized. This sequence joins TRBV14 and TRBJ2-1. Germline CDR1 and CDR2: SGHDN and FVKESK. The CDR3 length is 11 residues. The CDR3 sequence is CASSVGNEQFF.